The rows below give T cell receptor beta chains drawn from one sample of a study of long-term antiretroviral therapy in people with HIV. Method: immunoSEQ multiplex PCR; TCRdb's copy keeps in-frame clones and lacks some. The table shows about 39,000 clones, with approximately 89% occurring only once. Material: unsorted PBMCs, obtained 3.1 years after starting antiretroviral therapy. These receptors were collected from a woman aged 45-65 years with HIV. CDR3s include the opening cysteine and the closing phenylalanine or tryptophan. Each record gives: D gene, clone size, J gene, CDR3 length, V gene, CDR3 protein, CDR3 DNA. D genes are given only for firm matches. Clone size is given for some rows only: seen once, a few or many times, or a class if the clone is expanded.

TRBD2,-,TRBJ2-7,14,TRBV27,CASNPGGATYEQYF,TGTGCCAGCAACCCCGGGGGGGCAACCTACGAGCAGTACTTC
TRBD2,once,TRBJ2-4,15,TRBV7-8,CASSSGTTDKNIQYF,TGTGCCAGCAGCAGCGGGACTACGGACAAAAACATTCAGTACTTC
-,-,TRBJ2-7,13,TRBV6-6,CASSFGQSYEQYF,TGTGCCAGCAGTTTTGGACAGAGCTACGAGCAGTACTTC
-,-,TRBJ1-2,11,TRBV29-1,CSVESAGSYTF,TGCAGCGTTGAGTCTGCGGGGAGCTACACCTTC
-,-,TRBJ1-6,14,TRBV6-5,CASSYSGAYSPLHF,TGTGCCAGCAGTTACTCTGGCGCTTATTCACCCCTCCACTTT
TRBD2,-,TRBJ2-5,14,TRBV7-7,CASSLAGAEETQYF,TGTGCTAGCAGTCTAGCGGGTGCAGAAGAGACCCAGTACTTC
-,few,TRBJ2-3,16,TRBV2,CASSDFLGPRADTQYF,TGTGCCAGCAGTGATTTTCTAGGCCCTAGGGCGGATACGCAGTATTTT
TRBD2,-,TRBJ2-5,17,TRBV27,CASRPGLGLAGRKTQYF,TGTGCCAGCAGACCTGGCTTGGGATTAGCGGGGAGGAAGACCCAGTACTTC
-,-,TRBJ2-7,14,TRBV7-9,CASRTDRRSYEQYF,TGTGCCAGCAGGACCGACAGGAGGTCCTACGAGCAGTACTTC
-,-,TRBJ2-1,15,TRBV9,CASSVQGDGYNEQFF,TGTGCCAGCAGCGTGCAGGGAGACGGATACAATGAGCAGTTCTTC
-,-,TRBJ1-2,14,TRBV15,CATSRGPLGFGYTF,TGTGCCACCAGCAGGGGGCCACTGGGGTTTGGCTACACCTTC
-,-,TRBJ1-1,14,TRBV7-2,CASSPKEGSTEAFF,TGTGCCAGCAGCCCCAAGGAGGGGAGCACTGAAGCTTTCTTT
TRBD1,-,TRBJ1-1,15,TRBV2,CASSDRRGLGTEAFF,TGTGCCAGCAGTGATCGGAGGGGGCTGGGCACTGAAGCTTTCTTT
-,-,TRBJ1-1,13,TRBV2,CASNELQSTEAFF,TGTGCCAGCAATGAGTTACAGTCGACTGAAGCTTTCTTT
-,-,TRBJ2-7,16,TRBV7-8,CASSLPLETPTYEQYF,TGTGCCAGCAGCTTACCCCTCGAGACACCCACCTACGAGCAGTACTTC
-,-,TRBJ1-4,15,TRBV9,CASSVEGATNEKLFF,TGTGCCAGCAGCGTAGAAGGGGCAACTAATGAAAAACTGTTTTTT
-,-,TRBJ2-7,15,TRBV19,CASSIAGKSSYEQYF,TGTGCCAGTAGTATTGCCGGGAAGAGCTCCTACGAGCAGTACTTC
-,-,TRBJ2-3,13,TRBV6-5,CASQDQGTDTQYF,TGTGCCAGCCAGGACCAAGGGACAGATACGCAGTATTTT
-,-,TRBJ2-2,15,TRBV30,CAWTWSVLNTGELFF,TGTGCCTGGACCTGGTCGGTCCTGAACACCGGGGAGCTGTTTTTT
-,-,TRBJ1-4,14,TRBV6-1,CASSAVGVAEKLFF,TGTGCCAGCAGTGCGGTGGGGGTCGCTGAAAAACTGTTTTTT
TRBD1,-,TRBJ1-6,15,TRBV27,CASSPWTGGQSPLHF,TGTGCCAGCAGTCCGTGGACAGGGGGCCAGTCACCCCTCCACTTT
TRBD1,-,TRBJ1-2,14,TRBV6-6,CASSSSGTDYGYTF,TGTGCCAGCAGTTCCTCCGGGACAGACTATGGCTACACCTTC
-,-,TRBJ2-1,14,TRBV19,CASKRGSSYNEQFF,TGTGCCAGTAAGAGGGGCTCCTCCTACAATGAGCAGTTCTTC
TRBD1,-,TRBJ1-2,15,TRBV27,CASSPGTAANYGYTF,TGTGCCAGCAGTCCCGGGACAGCAGCTAACTATGGCTACACCTTC
TRBD2,-,TRBJ2-5,13,TRBV4-3,CASSHRLAGGQYF,TGCGCCAGCAGCCACCGACTAGCGGGGGGCCAGTACTTC
-,few,TRBJ1-6,14,TRBV27,CASSLGAWDSPLHF,TGTGCCAGCAGTTTGGGGGCCTGGGATTCACCCCTCCACTTT
TRBD1,-,TRBJ2-7,12,TRBV6-5,CAAGTVPYEQYF,TGTGCCGCCGGGACAGTTCCCTACGAGCAGTACTTC
TRBD2,once,TRBJ2-7,13,TRBV29-1,CSVEAGGTYEQYF,TGCAGCGTTGAGGCGGGGGGCACCTACGAGCAGTACTTC
-,-,TRBJ1-1,14,TRBV2,CASSAYKVRTEAFF,TGTGCCAGCAGTGCCTACAAGGTTAGGACTGAAGCTTTCTTT
TRBD1,-,TRBJ2-1,17,TRBV18,CASSPLPRQGFYNEQFF,TGTGCCAGCTCACCCCTCCCGCGACAGGGCTTTTACAATGAGCAGTTCTTC
-,once,TRBJ2-7,13,TRBV2,CASRAGRQSEQYF,TGTGCCAGCAGGGCAGGGCGGCAGAGCGAGCAGTACTTC
TRBD1,-,TRBJ2-7,14,TRBV6-5,CASTPTGANYEQYF,TGTGCCAGCACCCCGACAGGGGCGAACTACGAGCAGTACTTC
-,-,TRBJ1-1,16,TRBV27,CASSFAGTLMNTEAFF,TGTGCCAGCAGTTTTGCCGGGACTCTTATGAACACTGAAGCTTTCTTT
-,once,TRBJ2-1,15,TRBV7-9,CASSLERQGLNEQFF,TGTGCCAGCAGCTTAGAAAGGCAGGGATTAAATGAGCAGTTCTTC
-,-,TRBJ1-5,13,TRBV29-1,CSASGTNGQPQHF,TGCAGCGCTTCGGGGACAAATGGACAGCCCCAGCATTTT
TRBD2,-,TRBJ2-3,17,TRBV7-9,CASSPRTSGGPSDTQYF,TGTGCCAGCAGCCCGCGGACTAGCGGGGGCCCGTCAGATACGCAGTATTTT
-,-,TRBJ2-7,12,TRBV2,CASSLPPGEQYF,TGTGCCAGCAGCCTCCCACCGGGCGAGCAGTACTTC
TRBD1,-,TRBJ2-1,19,TRBV5-1,CASATGTGRLGSSYNEQFF,TGCGCCAGCGCAACCGGGACAGGCCGTTTGGGAAGCTCCTACAATGAGCAGTTCTTC
-,-,TRBJ1-5,14,TRBV5-5,CARPGGGEDQPQHF,TGTGCCAGGCCGGGAGGGGGAGAGGATCAGCCCCAGCATTTT
-,few,TRBJ1-2,15,TRBV7-3,CASSLTGGANYGYTF,TGTGCCAGCAGCTTAACGGGAGGGGCTAACTATGGCTACACCTTC
TRBD2,-,TRBJ2-3,15,TRBV5-6,CASSLLAGGLDTQYF,TGTGCCAGCAGCCTCCTAGCGGGGGGGCTAGATACGCAGTATTTT
TRBD1,-,TRBJ2-7,14,TRBV13,CASRQGVLTYEQYF,TGTGCCAGCAGACAGGGGGTCCTTACCTACGAGCAGTACTTC
TRBD1,-,TRBJ1-2,13,TRBV5-4,CASSQDRVGGYTF,TGTGCCAGCAGTCAGGACAGGGTAGGGGGCTACACCTTC
TRBD1,-,TRBJ1-6,17,TRBV6-7,CASSYSGWDRSGSPLHF,TGTGCCAGCAGTTACTCGGGATGGGACAGGTCAGGATCACCCCTCCACTTT
-,-,TRBJ2-1,13,TRBV27,CASRGGTYNEQFF,TGTGCCAGCAGGGGGGGCACCTACAATGAGCAGTTCTTC